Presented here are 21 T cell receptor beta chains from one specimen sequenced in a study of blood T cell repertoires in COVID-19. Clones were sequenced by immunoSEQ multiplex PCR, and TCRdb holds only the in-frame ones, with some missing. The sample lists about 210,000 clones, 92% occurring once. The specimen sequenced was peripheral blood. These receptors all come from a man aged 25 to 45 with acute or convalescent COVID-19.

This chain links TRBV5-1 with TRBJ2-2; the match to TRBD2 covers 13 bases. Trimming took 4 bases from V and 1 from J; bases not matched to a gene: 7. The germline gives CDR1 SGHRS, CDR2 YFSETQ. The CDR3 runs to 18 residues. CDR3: CASSPGLAGAVNTGELFF. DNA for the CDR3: TGCGCCAGCAGCCCCGGACTAGCGGGAGCCGTGAACACCGGGGAGCTGTTTTTT.

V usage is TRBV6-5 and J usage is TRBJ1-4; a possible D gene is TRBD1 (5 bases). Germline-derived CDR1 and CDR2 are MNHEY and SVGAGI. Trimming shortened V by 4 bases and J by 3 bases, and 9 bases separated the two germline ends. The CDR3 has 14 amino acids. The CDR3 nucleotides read TGTGCCAGCAGTTGGAGGGGTTCTAATGAAAAACTGTTTTTT. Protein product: CASSWRGSNEKLFF.

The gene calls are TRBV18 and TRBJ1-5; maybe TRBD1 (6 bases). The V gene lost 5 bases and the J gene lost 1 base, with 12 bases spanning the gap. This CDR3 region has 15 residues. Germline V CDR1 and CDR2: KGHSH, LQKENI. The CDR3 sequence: CASSLGAASNQPQHF. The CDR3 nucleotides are TGTGCCAGCTCATTGGGGGCCGCGAGCAATCAGCCCCAGCATTTT.

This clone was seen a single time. CDR3: CASSRPGATQETQYF. The CDR3 coding sequence is TGTGCCAGCAGCAGGCCGGGAGCGACCCAAGAGACCCAGTACTTC. The gene calls are TRBV7-8 and TRBJ2-5; D perhaps matches TRBD2 (6 bases). Trimming took 5 bases from V and 1 from J, leaving 14 bases between them. The CDR3 is made up of 15 amino acids. Germline loops: CDR1 SGHVS, CDR2 FQNEAQ.

CDR3 protein: CASSPTDRGVYEQYF. In nucleotides, the CDR3 is TGTGCCAGCAGCCCGACGGACAGGGGGGTCTACGAGCAGTACTTC. This chain joins TRBV16 and TRBJ2-7, with 10 bases that match TRBD1. Germline V gives CDR1 KGHSY, CDR2 FQNENV. The CDR3 totals 15 residues. V lost 4 bases to trimming and J lost 3 bases; unmatched junction nucleotides: 6.

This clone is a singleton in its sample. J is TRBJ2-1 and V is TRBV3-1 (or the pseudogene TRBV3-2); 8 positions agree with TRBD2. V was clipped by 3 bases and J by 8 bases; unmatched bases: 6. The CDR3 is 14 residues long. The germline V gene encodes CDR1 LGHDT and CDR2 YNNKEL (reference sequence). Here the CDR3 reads CASSHRGRRDEQFF. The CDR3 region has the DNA TGTGCCAGCAGCCATCGCGGGAGGCGGGATGAGCAGTTCTTC.

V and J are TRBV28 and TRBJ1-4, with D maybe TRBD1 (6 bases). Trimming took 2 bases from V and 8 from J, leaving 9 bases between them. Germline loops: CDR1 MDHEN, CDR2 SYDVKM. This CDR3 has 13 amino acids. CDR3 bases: TGTGCCAGCAGTTTAGGACAGTCAGAAAAACTGTTTTTT. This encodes CASSLGQSEKLFF. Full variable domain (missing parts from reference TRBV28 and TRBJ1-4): DVKVTQSSRYLVKRTGEKVFLECVQDMDHENMFWYRQDPGLGLRLIYFSYDVKMKEKGDIPEGYSVSREKKERFSLILESASTNQTSMYLCASSLGQSEKLFFGSGTQLSVL.

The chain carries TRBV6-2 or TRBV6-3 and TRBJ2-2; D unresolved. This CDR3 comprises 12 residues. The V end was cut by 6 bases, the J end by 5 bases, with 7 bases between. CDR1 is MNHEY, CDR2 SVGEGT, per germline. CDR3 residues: CASSKYTGELFF. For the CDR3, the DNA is TGTGCCAGCAGCAAATATACCGGGGAGCTGTTTTTT.

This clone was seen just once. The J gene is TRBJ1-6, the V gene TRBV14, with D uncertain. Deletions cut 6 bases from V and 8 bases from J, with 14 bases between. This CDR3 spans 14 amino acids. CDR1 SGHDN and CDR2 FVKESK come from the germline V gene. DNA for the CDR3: TGTGCCAGCAGTAATAACGCTCGCGATTCACCCCTCCACTTT. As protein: CASSNNARDSPLHF. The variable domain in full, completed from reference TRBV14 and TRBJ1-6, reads EAGVTQFPSHSVIEKGQTVTLRCDPISGHDNLYWYRRVMGKEIKFLLHFVKESKQDESGMPNNRFLAERTGGTYSTLKVQPAELEDSGVYFCASSNNARDSPLHFGNGTRLTVT.

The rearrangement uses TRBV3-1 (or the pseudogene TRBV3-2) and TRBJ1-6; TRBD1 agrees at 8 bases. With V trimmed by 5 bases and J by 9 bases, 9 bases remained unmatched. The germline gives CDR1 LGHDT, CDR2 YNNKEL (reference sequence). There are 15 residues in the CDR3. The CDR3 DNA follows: TGTGCCAGCAGCTTAGGACAGGGCGCGAGTTCACCCCTCCACTTT. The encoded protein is CASSLGQGASSPLHF.

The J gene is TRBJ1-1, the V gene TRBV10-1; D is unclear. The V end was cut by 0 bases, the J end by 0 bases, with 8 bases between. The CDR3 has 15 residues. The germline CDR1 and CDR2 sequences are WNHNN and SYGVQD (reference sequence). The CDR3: CASSESPGMNTEAFF. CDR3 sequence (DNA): TGCGCCAGCAGTGAGTCTCCGGGAATGAACACTGAAGCTTTCTTT.

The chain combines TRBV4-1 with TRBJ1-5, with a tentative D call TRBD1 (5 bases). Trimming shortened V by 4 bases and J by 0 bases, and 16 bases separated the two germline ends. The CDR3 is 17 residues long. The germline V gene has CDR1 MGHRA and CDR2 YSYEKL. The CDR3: CASSPRQSPDSNQPQHF. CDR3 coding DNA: TGCGCCAGCAGCCCCCGACAGTCGCCTGATAGCAATCAGCCCCAGCATTTT.

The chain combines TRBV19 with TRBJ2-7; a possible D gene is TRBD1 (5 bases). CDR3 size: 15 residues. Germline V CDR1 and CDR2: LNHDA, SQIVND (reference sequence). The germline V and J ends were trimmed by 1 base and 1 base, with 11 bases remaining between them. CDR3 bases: TGTGCCAGTAGTATAGGGGGCCAGGCTTCCTACGAGCAGTACTTC. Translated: CASSIGGQASYEQYF.

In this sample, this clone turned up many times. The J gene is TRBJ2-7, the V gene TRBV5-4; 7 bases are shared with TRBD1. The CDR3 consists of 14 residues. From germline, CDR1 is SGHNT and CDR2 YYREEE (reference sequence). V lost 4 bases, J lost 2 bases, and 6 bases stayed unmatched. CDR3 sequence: CASSKAGGAYEQYF. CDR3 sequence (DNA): TGTGCCAGCAGCAAGGCAGGGGGTGCCTACGAGCAGTACTTC.

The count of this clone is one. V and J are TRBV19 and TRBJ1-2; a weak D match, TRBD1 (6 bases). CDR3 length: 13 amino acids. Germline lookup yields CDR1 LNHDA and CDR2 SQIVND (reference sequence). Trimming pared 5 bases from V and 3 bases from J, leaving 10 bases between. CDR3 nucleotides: TGTGCCAGTAGTTCAGGACAGCACTATGGCTACACCTTC. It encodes CASSSGQHYGYTF.

This CDR3 is CASSQLTRTGELFF. In nucleotides, the CDR3 is TGCGCCAGCAGCCAATTGACGAGGACCGGGGAGCTGTTTTTT. The chain couples TRBV4-1 to TRBJ2-2; D remains ambiguous. The CDR3 is made up of 14 amino acids. The germline V gene has CDR1 MGHRA and CDR2 YSYEKL. Trimming took off 2 bases at V and 5 bases at J, with 9 bases between the two ends.

DNA of the CDR3: TGTGCCAGTAGTGGACTTGGAGAGCAGTTCTTC. The encoded protein is CASSGLGEQFF. J is TRBJ2-1 and V is TRBV19; tentative D call: TRBD2 (5 bases). The ends were cut back, 5 bases at V and 10 bases at J, with 9 bases in the middle. CDR3 length equals 11 residues. The germline V gene has CDR1 LNHDA and CDR2 SQIVND (reference sequence). Complete variable domain (other parts from reference TRBV19 and TRBJ2-1): DGGITQSPKYLFRKEGQNVTLSCEQNLNHDAMYWYRQDPGQGLRLIYYSQIVNDFQKGDIAEGYSVSREKKESFPLTVTSAQKNPTAFYLCASSGLGEQFFGPGTRLTVL.

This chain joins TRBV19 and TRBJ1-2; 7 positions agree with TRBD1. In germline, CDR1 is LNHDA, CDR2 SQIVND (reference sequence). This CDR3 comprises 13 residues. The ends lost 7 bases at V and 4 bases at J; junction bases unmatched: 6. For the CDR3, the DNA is TGTGCCAGTAAGGACAGGCGAGGCTATGGCTACACCTTC. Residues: CASKDRRGYGYTF.

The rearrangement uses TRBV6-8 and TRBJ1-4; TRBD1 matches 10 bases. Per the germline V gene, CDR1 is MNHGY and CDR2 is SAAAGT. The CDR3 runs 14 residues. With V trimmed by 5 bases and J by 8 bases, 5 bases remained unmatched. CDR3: CASSRDRGHEKLFF. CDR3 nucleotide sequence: TGTGCCAGCAGTAGGGACAGGGGCCACGAAAAACTGTTTTTT.

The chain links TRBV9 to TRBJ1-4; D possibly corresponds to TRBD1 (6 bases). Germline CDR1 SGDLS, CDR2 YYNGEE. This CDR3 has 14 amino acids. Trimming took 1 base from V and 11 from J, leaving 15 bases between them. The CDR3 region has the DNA TGTGCCAGCAGCGTATCGACAGGTCCGGGGAAACTGTTTTTT. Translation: CASSVSTGPGKLFF.

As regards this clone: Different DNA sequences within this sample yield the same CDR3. The CDR3 region is CASSGTGNQPQHF. The CDR3 bases are TGTGCCAGCAGCGGGACAGGGAATCAGCCCCAGCATTTT. The chain carries TRBV3-1 (or the pseudogene TRBV3-2) and TRBJ1-5; 9 bases fit TRBD1. With 5 bases clipped from V and 4 bases from J, the junction kept 0 bases outside the gene matches. Germline CDR1 is LGHDT and CDR2 is YNNKEL (reference sequence). The CDR3 totals 13 residues.